Listed below are T cell receptor beta chains from one sample, sequenced in a study of PD-L1 blockade in urothelial cancer. The assay was immunoSEQ multiplex PCR, and TCRdb's table has in-frame clones only and misses some. Here the sample spans over 40,000 clones, almost 85% being singletons. Specimen: PBMCs, collected around atezolizumab (anti-PD-L1) treatment. The receptors were sampled from a man between 70 and 80 years old with urothelial cancer. CDR3s include the opening cysteine and the closing phenylalanine or tryptophan. A D gene is named only where the DNA matches it firmly. Some rows have no size entry. The others give once, few or many, or a class for an expanded clone.

V gene: TRBV18
D gene: TRBD1
J gene: TRBJ1-2
clone size: NA
CDR3 DNA: TGTGCCAGCTCACCAGACAGGGACTATGGCTACACCTTC
CDR3 protein: CASSPDRDYGYTF

V gene: TRBV7-2
D gene: TRBD2
J gene: TRBJ2-7
clone size: NA
CDR3 DNA: TGTGCCAGCAGCCACGGGGGGGTCTACGAGCAGTACTTC
CDR3 protein: CASSHGGVYEQYF

V gene: TRBV11-1
D gene: TRBD1
J gene: TRBJ2-6
clone size: once
CDR3 DNA: TGTGCCAGCAGCCGGGGCTTTGGACAGGTAACACCTGGGGCCAACGTCCTGACTTTC
CDR3 protein: CASSRGFGQVTPGANVLTF

V gene: TRBV28
D gene: TRBD1
J gene: TRBJ1-2
clone size: NA
CDR3 DNA: TGTGCCAGCAGGATACAGGGGAAAATGAGCGGCTACACCTTC
CDR3 protein: CASRIQGKMSGYTF

V gene: TRBV6-5
D gene: TRBD1
J gene: TRBJ1-5
clone size: few
CDR3 DNA: TGTGCCAGCAGAGGGGTCGGGCAGGGGGATCAGCCCCAGCATTTT
CDR3 protein: CASRGVGQGDQPQHF

V gene: TRBV27
D gene: TRBD1
J gene: TRBJ2-1
clone size: NA
CDR3 DNA: TGTGCCAGCAACCACGGGACAGGGGGTGACAATGAGCAGTTCTTC
CDR3 protein: CASNHGTGGDNEQFF

V gene: TRBV6-1
D gene: NA
J gene: TRBJ1-4
clone size: NA
CDR3 DNA: TGTGCCAGCAGTGGAGGGTTATCTAATGAAAAACTGTTTTTT
CDR3 protein: CASSGGLSNEKLFF

V gene: TRBV5-1
D gene: TRBD2
J gene: TRBJ2-3
clone size: NA
CDR3 DNA: TGCGCCAGCAGCTTGGGGGCTAGCGGGAGGGCCACGACAGATACGCAGTATTTT
CDR3 protein: CASSLGASGRATTDTQYF

V gene: TRBV5-6
D gene: TRBD1
J gene: TRBJ1-2
clone size: NA
CDR3 DNA: TGTGCCAGCAGCGGAGACAGGGCCTCTAACTATGGCTACACCTTC
CDR3 protein: CASSGDRASNYGYTF

V gene: TRBV9
D gene: TRBD1
J gene: TRBJ1-1
clone size: NA
CDR3 DNA: TGTGCCAGCAGCGTCCCGGGACAGGGACAGAGGGACACTGAAGCTTTCTTT
CDR3 protein: CASSVPGQGQRDTEAFF

V gene: TRBV7-2
D gene: NA
J gene: TRBJ2-2
clone size: NA
CDR3 DNA: TGTGCCAGCAGCTTATTCAGCGGCGGGAACACCGGGGAGCTGTTTTTT
CDR3 protein: CASSLFSGGNTGELFF

V gene: TRBV13
D gene: NA
J gene: TRBJ2-7
clone size: few
CDR3 DNA: TGTGCCAGCAGCTTAGGACAGGACTACGAGCAGTACTTC
CDR3 protein: CASSLGQDYEQYF

V gene: TRBV7-9
D gene: TRBD1
J gene: TRBJ2-1
clone size: NA
CDR3 DNA: TGTGCCAGCAGTCCCGACAGGGGCAGTAGTGAGCAGTTCTTC
CDR3 protein: CASSPDRGSSEQFF

V gene: TRBV6-6
D gene: NA
J gene: TRBJ1-3
clone size: NA
CDR3 DNA: TGTGCCAGCAGCCGAACAGCCCCCGGCTCTGGAAACACCATATATTTT
CDR3 protein: CASSRTAPGSGNTIYF

V gene: TRBV28
D gene: NA
J gene: TRBJ2-2
clone size: NA
CDR3 DNA: TGTGCCAGCAGAAACAGGAACACCGGGGAGCTGTTTTTT
CDR3 protein: CASRNRNTGELFF

V gene: TRBV27
D gene: TRBD2
J gene: TRBJ2-1
clone size: NA
CDR3 DNA: TGTGCCAGCAGCGGCGGGGGGGTCCATGAGCAGTTCTTC
CDR3 protein: CASSGGGVHEQFF

V gene: TRBV19
D gene: TRBD1
J gene: TRBJ1-5
clone size: NA
CDR3 DNA: TGTGCCAGTAGTATAGATCAGGGGAAAGGGGGCAGGGCTCAGCCCCAGCATTTT
CDR3 protein: CASSIDQGKGGRAQPQHF

V gene: TRBV4-1
D gene: NA
J gene: TRBJ1-1
clone size: NA
CDR3 DNA: TGCGCCAGCAGCCAAGTGGGAGGGGGGACTGAAGCTTTCTTT
CDR3 protein: CASSQVGGGTEAFF

V gene: TRBV18
D gene: TRBD2
J gene: TRBJ2-1
clone size: few
CDR3 DNA: TGTGCCAGCTCACCACCGCTAGCGGCAGGACGGGAGCAGTTCTTC
CDR3 protein: CASSPPLAAGREQFF

V gene: TRBV5-4
D gene: TRBD1
J gene: TRBJ2-2
clone size: NA
CDR3 DNA: TGTGCCAGCAGCGTCGGGACAGGCCCCCAAGGTACCGGGGAGCTGTTTTTT
CDR3 protein: CASSVGTGPQGTGELFF

V gene: TRBV6-5
D gene: NA
J gene: TRBJ2-5
clone size: NA
CDR3 DNA: TGTGCCAGCAGTTACTCTGGCAGCCAAGAGACCCAGTACTTC
CDR3 protein: CASSYSGSQETQYF

V gene: TRBV4-1
D gene: TRBD2
J gene: TRBJ2-3
clone size: NA
CDR3 DNA: TGCGCCAGCACCCCACGGGGCGGGGGGGCGGTAGATACGCAGTATTTT
CDR3 protein: CASTPRGGGAVDTQYF

V gene: TRBV28
D gene: NA
J gene: TRBJ2-1
clone size: NA
CDR3 DNA: TGTGCCAGCAGTTCCCTAGCAGACTACAATGAGCAGTTCTTC
CDR3 protein: CASSSLADYNEQFF

V gene: TRBV11-3
D gene: TRBD1
J gene: TRBJ1-3
clone size: NA
CDR3 DNA: TGTGCCAGCAGCCCGGGACAGGGAACTGGCAACACCATATATTTT
CDR3 protein: CASSPGQGTGNTIYF

V gene: TRBV4-1
D gene: NA
J gene: TRBJ1-5
clone size: NA
CDR3 DNA: TGCGCCAGCAGCCAAGCTTGGAGGAGCAATCAGCCCCAGCATTTT
CDR3 protein: CASSQAWRSNQPQHF

V gene: TRBV4-1
D gene: TRBD2
J gene: TRBJ2-5
clone size: NA
CDR3 DNA: TGCGCCAGCAGCCAAGTAGAGGGACTAACACAAAAGACCCAGTACTTC
CDR3 protein: CASSQVEGLTQKTQYF

V gene: TRBV10-3
D gene: TRBD2
J gene: TRBJ2-7
clone size: NA
CDR3 DNA: TGTGCCATCAGCACCGGGACTAGCGGATACGAGCAGTACTTC
CDR3 protein: CAISTGTSGYEQYF

V gene: TRBV5-4
D gene: NA
J gene: TRBJ2-7
clone size: NA
CDR3 DNA: TGTGCCAGCAGCTCGGGGGGGACAGTCTTGCGCGAGCAGTACTTC
CDR3 protein: CASSSGGTVLREQYF

V gene: TRBV9
D gene: NA
J gene: TRBJ2-1
clone size: NA
CDR3 DNA: TGTGCCAGCAGCGCAACCAACGGGAATGAGCAGTTCTTC
CDR3 protein: CASSATNGNEQFF

V gene: TRBV19
D gene: NA
J gene: TRBJ1-2
clone size: NA
CDR3 DNA: TGTGCCAGTAGTATAAAAAGTGACAGGACCTATGGCTACACCTTC
CDR3 protein: CASSIKSDRTYGYTF

V gene: TRBV7-2
D gene: TRBD1
J gene: TRBJ1-3
clone size: once
CDR3 DNA: TGTGCCAGCAGCTTAGCCGGACAGGGATTTGGAAACACCATATATTTT
CDR3 protein: CASSLAGQGFGNTIYF

V gene: TRBV5-1
D gene: TRBD1
J gene: TRBJ2-3
clone size: NA
CDR3 DNA: TGCGCCAGCAGCCGCACAGGGGATGGAGGAGATACGCAGTATTTT
CDR3 protein: CASSRTGDGGDTQYF

V gene: TRBV7-2
D gene: NA
J gene: TRBJ2-7
clone size: NA
CDR3 DNA: TGTGCCAGCAGCTTAGGGGGGGAGCGGCACGAGCAGTACTTC
CDR3 protein: CASSLGGERHEQYF

V gene: TRBV10-3
D gene: NA
J gene: TRBJ1-2
clone size: NA
CDR3 DNA: TGTGCCATCAGTTCCCAGGGTGGCTATGGCTACACCTTC
CDR3 protein: CAISSQGGYGYTF

V gene: TRBV5-1
D gene: NA
J gene: TRBJ1-1
clone size: NA
CDR3 DNA: TGCGCCAGCACCTTGGGTACAGGGTTGCTGAACACTGAAGCTTTCTTT
CDR3 protein: CASTLGTGLLNTEAFF

V gene: TRBV7-2
D gene: TRBD1
J gene: TRBJ2-7
clone size: once
CDR3 DNA: TGTGCCAGCAGGATCCGGGACAGGACGCCCTACGAGCAGTACTTC
CDR3 protein: CASRIRDRTPYEQYF

V gene: TRBV5-4
D gene: NA
J gene: TRBJ1-1
clone size: NA
CDR3 DNA: TGTGCCAGCAGCTTTAGCACGACGAACACTGAAGCTTTCTTT
CDR3 protein: CASSFSTTNTEAFF

V gene: TRBV28
D gene: TRBD1
J gene: TRBJ1-5
clone size: NA
CDR3 DNA: TGTGCCAGCAGCTCTGGACAGGGCATTAGCAATCAGCCCCAGCATTTT
CDR3 protein: CASSSGQGISNQPQHF

V gene: TRBV2
D gene: TRBD1
J gene: TRBJ2-7
clone size: NA
CDR3 DNA: TGTGCCAGCACTCGGGACAGGGGTTACGAGCAGTACTTC
CDR3 protein: CASTRDRGYEQYF

V gene: TRBV28
D gene: TRBD1
J gene: TRBJ1-3
clone size: NA
CDR3 DNA: TGTGCCAGCAGGTTGGACAGGATGAACACCATATATTTT
CDR3 protein: CASRLDRMNTIYF

V gene: TRBV6-1
D gene: NA
J gene: TRBJ2-5
clone size: once
CDR3 DNA: TGTGCCAGCAGGGTGGAGGGGCGAGAGACCCAGTACTTC
CDR3 protein: CASRVEGRETQYF

V gene: TRBV9
D gene: NA
J gene: TRBJ2-7
clone size: NA
CDR3 DNA: TGTGCCAGCAGCAAAAGGGACGCGGGGTCCTACGAGCAGTACTTC
CDR3 protein: CASSKRDAGSYEQYF

V gene: TRBV7-2
D gene: TRBD1
J gene: TRBJ1-3
clone size: NA
CDR3 DNA: TGTGCCAGCAGCTTAGGAGAAGGGGGCCTCTCTGGAAACACCATATATTTT
CDR3 protein: CASSLGEGGLSGNTIYF

V gene: TRBV5-1
D gene: NA
J gene: TRBJ2-5
clone size: NA
CDR3 DNA: TGCGCCAGCAGCTTGGGTGGAGGGGAGACCCAGTACTTC
CDR3 protein: CASSLGGGETQYF

V gene: TRBV6-1
D gene: NA
J gene: TRBJ1-5
clone size: few
CDR3 DNA: TGTGCCAGCAGTGTATCGGCCGGTGGTGGAGGCAATCAGCCCCAGCATTTT
CDR3 protein: CASSVSAGGGGNQPQHF

V gene: TRBV5-1
D gene: NA
J gene: TRBJ2-1
clone size: NA
CDR3 DNA: TGCGCCAGCAGCTTAAGGGGGAGGGCCGTCTACAATGAGCAGTTCTTC
CDR3 protein: CASSLRGRAVYNEQFF

V gene: TRBV9
D gene: NA
J gene: TRBJ1-2
clone size: NA
CDR3 DNA: TGTGCCAGCAGCGTAAGCCCGCTCGACTATGGCTACACCTTC
CDR3 protein: CASSVSPLDYGYTF

V gene: TRBV5-1
D gene: TRBD2
J gene: TRBJ2-5
clone size: few
CDR3 DNA: TGCGCCAGCAGCATACTAGCGGGGCCCCAAGAGACCCAGTACTTC
CDR3 protein: CASSILAGPQETQYF